The 28 T cell receptor beta chains below all came from one sample that was sequenced in a study of shared clonotypes between healthy human individuals. Only in-frame clones appear in the TCRdb table, and some are missing; sequencing was by immunoSEQ multiplex PCR. The sample contains millions of clones, approximately 94% of which appear only once. Sequencing was carried out using naive CD4+ T cells sorted from blood. Documented subset: CD45RA+ positively selected. All receptors derive from a man younger than 35 in good health.

V and J are TRBV2 and TRBJ2-7; D is perhaps TRBD1 or TRBD2 (5 bases each). CDR1 and CDR2 (germline): SNHLY, FYNNEI. The CDR3 sequence is 12 residues long. Trimming removed 7 bases at V and 6 bases at J, with 13 bases between. The CDR3 sequence is CASTEGSREQYF. The CDR3 DNA follows: TGTGCCAGCACCGAGGGGAGCCGCGAGCAGTACTTC.

The gene calls are TRBV29-1 and TRBJ2-3; D is ambiguous. Per germline, CDR1 SQVTM and CDR2 ANQGSEA. This CDR3 spans 12 amino acids. Trimming removed 7 bases at V and 5 bases at J, with 13 bases between. The CDR3 region is CSDGTRGDTQYF. The CDR3, as DNA: TGCAGCGACGGCACCCGAGGAGATACGCAGTATTTT.

The chain recombines TRBV6-5 with TRBJ1-2, with 10 bases identical to TRBD1. V lost 7 bases and J lost 4; bases outside the gene matches: 6. The CDR3 runs 14 residues. Germline V gene data show CDR1 as MNHEY and CDR2 as SVGAGI. CDR3 in DNA: TGTGCCAGCACCCGACAGGGGGCCTTCTATGGCTACACCTTC. Protein: CASTRQGAFYGYTF.

The sample holds a few counts of this clone. One junction end does not reproduce the germline sequence, and a read error may be involved. This chain uses TRBV19 with TRBJ2-3; D call uncertain. Germline lookup yields CDR1 LNHDA and CDR2 SQIVND (reference sequence). The CDR3 has 14 amino acids. CDR3: CASSIRLSTDTQYF. CDR3 nucleotide sequence: TGTGCCAGTAGTATAAGGCTAAGCACCGATACGCAGTATTTT.

The J gene is TRBJ2-2, the V gene TRBV10-3, with 11 bases matching TRBD1. Losses at the gene ends were 3 bases for V and 6 bases for J; bases not matched to a gene: 9. CDR1 is ENHRY and CDR2 is SYGVKD in the germline V gene. There are 17 residues in the CDR3. The CDR3 is CAISELPPGQGAGELFF. CDR3 DNA: TGTGCCATCAGTGAACTTCCCCCGGGACAGGGGGCCGGGGAGCTGTTTTTT.

J is TRBJ1-1 and V is TRBV6-5; 7 bases match TRBD1. CDR1 MNHEY and CDR2 SVGAGI come from the germline V gene. The trim removed 2 bases at V and 0 bases at J, leaving 6 bases unmatched. The CDR3 is 16 residues long. The CDR3 coding sequence is TGTGCCAGCAGTTACGCGGGGACAGAATTGAACACTGAAGCTTTCTTT. This sequence encodes CASSYAGTELNTEAFF.

The chain is built from TRBV29-1 and TRBJ2-2; TRBD1 agrees at 7 bases. This CDR3 has 13 amino acids. The germline CDR1 and CDR2 sequences are SQVTM and ANQGSEA. The junction had 3 bases not matched to a gene; V was cut back by 4 bases and J by 4 bases. This CDR3 reads CSVGKGATGELFF. The DNA for the CDR3 is TGCAGCGTTGGTAAGGGGGCCACCGGGGAGCTGTTTTTT.

This sequence joins TRBV27 and TRBJ2-7, with D tentatively TRBD1 (6 bases). V dropped 4 bases and J dropped 2 bases, with 9 bases sitting between them. The CDR3 extends over 13 amino acids. Germline V gene data show CDR1 as MNHEY and CDR2 as SMNVEV (reference sequence). CDR3: CASSSDRTYEQYF. CDR3 nucleotide sequence: TGTGCCAGCAGTTCCGACAGGACCTACGAGCAGTACTTC.

The V and J genes are TRBV7-3 and TRBJ2-3; 9 nucleotides line up with TRBD2. V shed 6 bases and J 5 bases; nucleotides not matched to a gene: 6. The CDR3 covers 14 residues. CDR1 is SGHTA and CDR2 is FQGTGA in the germline V gene. The CDR3 bases are TGTGCCAGCAGGTTCAGCGGGGGGATAGATACGCAGTATTTT. Amino acid sequence: CASRFSGGIDTQYF.

The rearrangement uses TRBV29-1 and TRBJ2-5, with 8 nucleotides matching TRBD2. With V trimmed by 8 bases and J by 2 bases, 7 bases remained unmatched. Germline-derived CDR1 and CDR2 are SQVTM and ANQGSEA. The CDR3 spans 13 residues. CDR3 coding DNA: TGCAGCTACAGCGGGAGCGAACAAGAGACCCAGTACTTC. Its translation: CSYSGSEQETQYF. Looking up the rest from reference TRBV29-1 and TRBJ2-5 gives the full variable domain: SAVISQKPSRDICQRGTSLTIQCQVDSQVTMMFWYRQQPGQSLTLIATANQGSEATYESGFVIDKFPISRPNLTFSTLTVSNMSPEDSSIYLCSYSGSEQETQYFGPGTRLLVL.

The rearrangement joins TRBV25-1 to TRBJ2-1; tentatively, D is TRBD1 (5 bases). V was trimmed by 7 bases and J by 8 bases, leaving 9 bases between them. This CDR3 comprises 11 residues. Germline CDR1 MGHDK, CDR2 SYGVNS. CDR3 coding DNA: TGTGCCAGCACAGGGTTATATGAGCAGTTCTTC. This translates into CASTGLYEQFF.

The gene calls are TRBV4-1 and TRBJ2-5; perhaps TRBD2 as D (6 bases). The V gene's germline CDR1 is MGHRA and CDR2 YSYEKL. The CDR3 spans 14 residues. V was pared by 2 bases and J by 5 bases, with 12 bases between. The CDR3 here is CASSQFSRGETQYF. In DNA, the CDR3 is TGCGCCAGCAGCCAATTCAGTCGGGGGGAGACCCAGTACTTC.

Remarks on this clone: Other DNA sequences in this sample translate to the same CDR3. The chain uses TRBV6-5 and TRBJ1-2, with 9 bases lining up with TRBD1. Germline CDR1 MNHEY, CDR2 SVGAGI. The CDR3 extends over 15 amino acids. V lost 0 bases to trimming and J lost 4 bases; unmatched junction nucleotides: 3. The DNA of the CDR3 is TGTGCCAGCAGTTACTCCGGGACAGGGTCCTATGGCTACACCTTC. Translation: CASSYSGTGSYGYTF.

Remarks on this clone: Other nucleotide sequences from this sample produce the same CDR3. The rearrangement links TRBV30 to TRBJ1-1; TRBD1 is a possible D gene (6 bases). This CDR3 has 13 amino acids. Germline values: CDR1 GTSNPN, CDR2 SVGIG (reference sequence). With 0 bases removed from V and 1 base from J, the gap between germline ends came to 6 bases. CDR3 sequence: CAWSVQGNTEAFF. CDR3 bases: TGTGCCTGGAGTGTACAGGGGAACACTGAAGCTTTCTTT. Complete variable domain (other parts from reference TRBV30 and TRBJ1-1): SQTIHQWPATLVQPVGSPLSLECTVEGTSNPNLYWYRQAAGRGLQLLFYSVGIGQISSEVPQNLSASRPQDRQFILSSKKLLLSDSGFYLCAWSVQGNTEAFFGQGTRLTVV.

The rearrangement links TRBV27 to TRBJ1-1; 7 nucleotides agree with TRBD1. Per germline, CDR1 MNHEY and CDR2 SMNVEV (reference sequence). This CDR3 is 14 amino acids long. V was pared by 4 bases and J by 1 base, with 3 bases of the junction left unmatched. The CDR3 here is CASSYGQANTEAFF. CDR3 sequence (DNA): TGTGCCAGCAGTTACGGACAGGCGAACACTGAAGCTTTCTTT.

The rearrangement uses TRBV5-1 and TRBJ1-2; 9 bases are a match to TRBD1. Losses at the gene ends were 7 bases for V and 8 bases for J; bases not matched to a gene: 18. Germline CDR1 and CDR2: SGHRS and YFSETQ. The CDR3 has 16 residues. CDR3 in amino acids: CASGPGQGVPDDGYTF. The CDR3 DNA reads as TGCGCCAGCGGACCGGGACAGGGAGTTCCGGATGACGGCTACACCTTC.

This rearrangement joins TRBV5-5 to TRBJ1-5; unclear D gene. V lost 4 bases and J lost 5, with 10 bases in between. Germline lookup yields CDR1 SGHKS and CDR2 YYEKEE (reference sequence). The CDR3 loop spans 13 amino acids. The CDR3 loop reads CASSVGLYQPQHF. In nucleotides, the CDR3 is TGTGCCAGCAGCGTTGGCCTTTATCAGCCCCAGCATTTT.

The V and J genes are TRBV10-3 and TRBJ1-6; TRBD1 aligns across 7 bases. The CDR3 runs to 15 residues. J gave up 12 bases and V 3 bases, and 11 bases lay outside the gene matches. Germline-derived CDR1 and CDR2 are ENHRY and SYGVKD. This CDR3 is CAISEGGTAPRPLHF. CDR3 in DNA: TGTGCCATCAGTGAAGGTGGGACAGCGCCCAGACCCCTCCACTTT.

V gene TRBV2 combines with J gene TRBJ1-3, with D perhaps TRBD1 (5 bases). V was clipped by 4 bases and J by 0 bases, with 13 bases between them. Germline V CDR1 and CDR2: SNHLY, FYNNEI. The CDR3 covers 16 residues. CDR3 protein: CASSGGPQGSGNTIYF. As DNA, the CDR3 is TGTGCCAGCAGTGGAGGGCCCCAGGGCTCTGGAAACACCATATATTTT.

This clone was found a few times. The J gene is TRBJ2-3, the V gene TRBV7-2; D uncertain. This CDR3 region has 14 residues. Trimming stripped 7 bases from V and 4 bases from J, with 15 bases between. Germline-derived CDR1 and CDR2 are SGHTA and FQGNSA. Written as DNA, the CDR3 is TGTGCCAGCAACCGAGACGCTGGGGCAGATACGCAGTATTTT. This encodes CASNRDAGADTQYF.

This clone is a singleton in its sample. The CDR3 coding sequence is TGTGCCAGCAGTGCGGGACAGCCTACCTACGAGCAGTACTTC. This encodes CASSAGQPTYEQYF. The chain employs TRBV2 and TRBJ2-7; 7 positions match TRBD1. The germline gives CDR1 SNHLY, CDR2 FYNNEI. This CDR3 comprises 14 residues. V was clipped by 4 bases and J by 2 bases; unmatched bases: 5.

This rearrangement joins TRBV29-1 to TRBJ1-2; TRBD1 agrees at 8 bases. Per germline, CDR1 SQVTM and CDR2 ANQGSEA. The CDR3 sequence is 11 residues long. J was trimmed by 7 bases and V by 4 bases; bases with no gene match: 2. The CDR3 DNA is TGCAGCGTTGGGACAGGGTTTGGCTACACCTTC. This translates into CSVGTGFGYTF.

The genes are TRBV28 and TRBJ2-5; TRBD1 agrees at 7 bases. Germline V lookup: CDR1 MDHEN, CDR2 SYDVKM. This CDR3 is built from 14 residues. Unmatched junction bases numbered 9, after V lost 6 bases and J lost 5 bases. The CDR3 reads CASSSLTGLETQYF. The CDR3 DNA reads as TGTGCCAGCAGCTCGCTGACAGGGCTGGAGACCCAGTACTTC.

V and J are TRBV6-4 and TRBJ1-6, with D unresolved. Germline loops: CDR1 MRHNA, CDR2 SNTAGT. The CDR3 totals 17 residues. The germline V and J ends were trimmed by 0 bases and 3 bases, with 12 bases remaining between them. In nucleotides, the CDR3 is TGTGCCAGCAGTGACTCGATGGCAGATTTCTATAATTCACCCCTCCACTTT. Protein sequence: CASSDSMADFYNSPLHF.

The CDR3 loop reads CASRIMTGANYGYTF. CDR3 DNA sequence: TGTGCCAGCAGAATAATGACAGGAGCTAACTATGGCTACACCTTC. The rearrangement uses TRBV21-1 and TRBJ1-2; the tabulated D call, TRBD1, remains unverified against the DNA. TRBV21-1 is listed as a pseudogene. The CDR3 extends over 15 amino acids.

The chain joins TRBV28 to TRBJ2-4, with 9 bases that match TRBD1. The CDR3 has 13 residues. Looked up from germline, CDR1 is MDHEN and CDR2 is SYDVKM. V shed 6 bases and J 7 bases; nucleotides not matched to a gene: 4. The CDR3 sequence is CASSPGQGNIQYF. In nucleotides, the CDR3 is TGTGCCAGCAGCCCGGGACAGGGCAACATTCAGTACTTC.

The chain employs TRBV7-6 and TRBJ2-3, with a tentative D call TRBD2 (5 bases). V was cut by 6 bases and J by 4 bases, with 11 bases left in between. Per the germline V gene, CDR1 is SGHVS and CDR2 is FNYEAQ. The CDR3 runs 13 residues. Here the CDR3 DNA reads TGTGCCAGCAGTTCAGGAGGTGCAGATACGCAGTATTTT. Protein sequence: CASSSGGADTQYF. The full variable domain, in which reference TRBV7-6 and TRBJ2-3 provide the parts outside the CDR3, is GAGVSQSPRYKVTKRGQDVALRCDPISGHVSLYWYRQALGQGPEFLTYFNYEAQQDKSGLPNDRFSAERPEGSISTLTIQRTEQRDSAMYRCASSSGGADTQYFGPGTRLTVL.

The chain employs TRBV18 and TRBJ1-5; D gene uncertain. The V end was cut by 6 bases, the J end by 5 bases, with 11 bases between. This CDR3 is 13 amino acids long. Germline V gene lookup returns CDR1 KGHSH and CDR2 LQKENI. CDR3 in DNA: TGTGCCAGCTCCACCGGGGAGGATCAGCCCCAGCATTTT. Translated: CASSTGEDQPQHF.